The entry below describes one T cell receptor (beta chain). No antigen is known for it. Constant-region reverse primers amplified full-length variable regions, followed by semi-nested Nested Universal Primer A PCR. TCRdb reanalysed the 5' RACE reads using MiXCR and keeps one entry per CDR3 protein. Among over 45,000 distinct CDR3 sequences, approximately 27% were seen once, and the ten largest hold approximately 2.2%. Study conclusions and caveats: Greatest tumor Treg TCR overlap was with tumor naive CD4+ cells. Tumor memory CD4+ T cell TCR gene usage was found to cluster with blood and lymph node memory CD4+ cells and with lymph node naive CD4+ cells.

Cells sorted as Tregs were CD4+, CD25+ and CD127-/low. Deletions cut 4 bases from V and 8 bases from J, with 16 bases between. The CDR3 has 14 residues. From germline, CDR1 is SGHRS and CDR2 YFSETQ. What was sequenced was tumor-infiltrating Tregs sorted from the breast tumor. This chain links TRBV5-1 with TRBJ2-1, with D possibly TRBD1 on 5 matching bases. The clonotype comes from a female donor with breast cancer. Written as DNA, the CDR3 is TGCGCCAGCAGCCCCGCTCGGACCAGGGATGAGCAGTTCTTC. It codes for CASSPARTRDEQFF.